This T cell receptor beta chain derives from a study of cytomegalovirus exposure and HLA in healthy donors. About the study: Most genotyped donors, about 81% of more than 300, had Caucasian-associated genetic ancestry. Study-wide results and limits: Researchers had no immune exposure information except CMV serostatus available. Later findings reportedly placed an Asian-associated ancestry cluster below the approximately 650-donor mean for N-insertions. Accurate HLA-A and HLA-B prediction from TCR beta sequences was reported for most subjects.

This clone was counted a single time. Its antigen remains unknown. The PCR employed 60 Vbeta primers together with 13 Jbeta primers. This table comes from immunoSEQ multiplex PCR, and its TCRdb copy is limited to in-frame clones, with some not included. Among 95,000 to 150,000 clones listed, approximately 80% were seen once. The CDR3 length is 14 residues. The ends lost 5 bases at V and 1 base at J; junction bases unmatched: 1. Looked up from germline, CDR1 is SGHVS and CDR2 is FNYEAQ. The receptor was derived from a woman younger than 35 in good health and CMV-seronegative. Sequenced input: PBMCs. The genes are TRBV7-6 and TRBJ2-7, with 11 bases lining up with TRBD2. CDR3 DNA: TGTGCCAGCAGCACTAGCGGGAGTTCCTACGAGCAGTACTTC. As protein: CASSTSGSSYEQYF.